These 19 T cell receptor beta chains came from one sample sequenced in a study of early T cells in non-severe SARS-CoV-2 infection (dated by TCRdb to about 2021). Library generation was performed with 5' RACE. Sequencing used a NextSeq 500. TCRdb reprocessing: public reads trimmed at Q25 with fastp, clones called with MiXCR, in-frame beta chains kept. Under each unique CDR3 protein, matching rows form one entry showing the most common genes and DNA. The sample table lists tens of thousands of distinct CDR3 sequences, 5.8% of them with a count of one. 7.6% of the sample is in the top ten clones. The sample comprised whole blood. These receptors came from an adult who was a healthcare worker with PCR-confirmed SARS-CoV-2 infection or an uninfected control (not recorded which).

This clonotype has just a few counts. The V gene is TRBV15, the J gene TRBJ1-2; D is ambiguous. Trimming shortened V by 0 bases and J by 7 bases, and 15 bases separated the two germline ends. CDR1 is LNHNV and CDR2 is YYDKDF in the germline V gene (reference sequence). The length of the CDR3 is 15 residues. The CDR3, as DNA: TGTGCCACCAGCAGAGATCGACGGAGCCCCTCTGGCTACACCTTC. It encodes CATSRDRRSPSGYTF.

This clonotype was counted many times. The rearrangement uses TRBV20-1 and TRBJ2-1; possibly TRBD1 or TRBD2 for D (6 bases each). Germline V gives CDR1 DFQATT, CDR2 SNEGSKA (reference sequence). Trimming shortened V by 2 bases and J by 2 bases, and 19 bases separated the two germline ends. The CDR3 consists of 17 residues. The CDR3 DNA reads TGCAGTGCTAGACGACAGGATTCTGGCGGGGCCTACAATGAGCAGTTCTTC. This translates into CSARRQDSGGAYNEQFF.

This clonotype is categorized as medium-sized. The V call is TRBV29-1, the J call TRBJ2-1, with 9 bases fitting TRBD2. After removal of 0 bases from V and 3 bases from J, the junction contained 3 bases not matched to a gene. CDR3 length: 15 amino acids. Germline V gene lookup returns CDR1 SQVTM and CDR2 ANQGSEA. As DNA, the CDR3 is TGCAGCGTTGAAGATCGACTAGCGGACTACAATGAGCAGTTCTTC. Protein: CSVEDRLADYNEQFF.

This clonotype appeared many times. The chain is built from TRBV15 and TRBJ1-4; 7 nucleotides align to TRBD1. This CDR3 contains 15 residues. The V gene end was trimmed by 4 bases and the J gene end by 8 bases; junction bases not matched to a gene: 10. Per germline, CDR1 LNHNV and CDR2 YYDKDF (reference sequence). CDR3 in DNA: TGTGCCACCAGCACCCGAGGGGGCGGTGGGGAAAAACTGTTTTTT. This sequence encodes CATSTRGGGGEKLFF.

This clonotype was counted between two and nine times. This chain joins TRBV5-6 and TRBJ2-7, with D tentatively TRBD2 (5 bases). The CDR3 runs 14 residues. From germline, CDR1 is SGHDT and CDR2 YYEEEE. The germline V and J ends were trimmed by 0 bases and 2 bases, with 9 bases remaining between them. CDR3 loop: CASSLGREPYEQYF. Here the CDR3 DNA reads TGTGCCAGCAGCTTGGGACGGGAACCCTACGAGCAGTACTTC.

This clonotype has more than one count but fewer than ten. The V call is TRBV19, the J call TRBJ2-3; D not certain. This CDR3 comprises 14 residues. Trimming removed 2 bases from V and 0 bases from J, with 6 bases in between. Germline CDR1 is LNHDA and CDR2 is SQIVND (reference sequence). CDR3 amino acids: CASSISESTDTQYF. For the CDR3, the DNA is TGTGCCAGTAGTATAAGCGAGAGCACAGATACGCAGTATTTT.

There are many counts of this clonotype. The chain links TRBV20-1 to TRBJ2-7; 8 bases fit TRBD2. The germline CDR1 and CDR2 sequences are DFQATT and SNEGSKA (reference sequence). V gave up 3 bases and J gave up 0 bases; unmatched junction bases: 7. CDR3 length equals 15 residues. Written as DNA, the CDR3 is TGCAGTGCTAGCTTGCGGGGGGACGTCTCCTACGAGCAGTACTTC. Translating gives CSASLRGDVSYEQYF.

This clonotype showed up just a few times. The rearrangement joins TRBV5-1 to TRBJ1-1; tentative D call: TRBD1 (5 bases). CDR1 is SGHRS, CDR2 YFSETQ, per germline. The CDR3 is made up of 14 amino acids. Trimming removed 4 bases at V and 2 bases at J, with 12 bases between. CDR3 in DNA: TGCGCCAGCAGCCCTGGGACGGCCAACACTGAAGCTTTCTTT. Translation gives CASSPGTANTEAFF. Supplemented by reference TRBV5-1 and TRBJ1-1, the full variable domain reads KAGVTQTPRYLIKTRGQQVTLSCSPISGHRSVSWYQQTPGQGLQFLFEYFSETQRNKGNFPGRFSGRQFSNSRSEMNVSTLELGDSALYLCASSPGTANTEAFFGQGTRLTVV.

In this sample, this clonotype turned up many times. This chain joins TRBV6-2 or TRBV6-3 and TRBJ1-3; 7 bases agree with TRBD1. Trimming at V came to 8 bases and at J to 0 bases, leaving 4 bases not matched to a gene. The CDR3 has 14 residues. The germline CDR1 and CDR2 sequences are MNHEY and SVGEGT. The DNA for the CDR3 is TGTGCCAGCGGCGGGACAGACTCTGGAAACACCATATATTTT. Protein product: CASGGTDSGNTIYF.

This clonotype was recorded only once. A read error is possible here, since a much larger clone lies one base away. The CDR3 coding sequence is TGTGTCAGCAGTTCAAGCACAGATACGCAGTATTTT. It encodes CVSSSSTDTQYF. The chain uses TRBV27 and TRBJ2-3; D is uncertain. Looked up from germline, CDR1 is MNHEY and CDR2 is SMNVEV (reference sequence). The CDR3 has 12 amino acids.

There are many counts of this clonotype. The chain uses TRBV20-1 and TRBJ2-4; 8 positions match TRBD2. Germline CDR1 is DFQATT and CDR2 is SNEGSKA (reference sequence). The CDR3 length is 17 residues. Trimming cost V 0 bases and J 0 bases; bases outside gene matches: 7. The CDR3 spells CSARDRTSGLAKNIQYF. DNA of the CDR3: TGCAGTGCTAGAGACCGAACTAGCGGTCTAGCCAAAAACATTCAGTACTTC.

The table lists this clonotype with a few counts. CDR3 sequence reads: CASSPPEGNGETQYF. CDR3 DNA: TGTGCCAGCAGCCCCCCCGAGGGAAACGGTGAGACCCAGTACTTC. V and J are TRBV5-4 and TRBJ2-5; weak D call: TRBD2 (5 bases). Germline CDR1 reads SGHNT; CDR2 reads YYREEE (reference sequence). The V gene lost 4 bases and the J gene lost 5 bases, with 18 bases spanning the gap. This CDR3 is 15 amino acids long.

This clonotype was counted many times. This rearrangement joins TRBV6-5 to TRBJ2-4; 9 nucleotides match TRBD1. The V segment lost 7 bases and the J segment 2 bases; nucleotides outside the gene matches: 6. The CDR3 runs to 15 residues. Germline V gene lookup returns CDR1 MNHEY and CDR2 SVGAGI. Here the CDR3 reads CASIADRGSKNIQYF. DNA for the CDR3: TGTGCCAGCATCGCGGACAGGGGATCCAAAAACATTCAGTACTTC.

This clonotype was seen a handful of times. CDR3 sequence: CASSPHSGAGAGEQYF. CDR3 bases: TGTGCCAGCAGCCCACACTCCGGGGCAGGAGCCGGCGAGCAGTACTTC. The rearrangement uses TRBV12-3 or TRBV12-4 and TRBJ2-7; D is possibly TRBD1 or TRBD2 (5 bases each). The ends were cut back, 6 bases at V and 6 bases at J, with 24 bases in the middle. This CDR3 has 16 residues.

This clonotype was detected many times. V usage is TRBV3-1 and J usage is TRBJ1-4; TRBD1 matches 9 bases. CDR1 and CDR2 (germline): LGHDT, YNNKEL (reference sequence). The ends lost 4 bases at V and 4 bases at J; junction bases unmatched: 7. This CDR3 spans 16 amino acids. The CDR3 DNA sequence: TGTGCCAGCAGCCCGGGACAGGGATCCGTTAATGAAAAACTGTTTTTT. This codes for CASSPGQGSVNEKLFF.

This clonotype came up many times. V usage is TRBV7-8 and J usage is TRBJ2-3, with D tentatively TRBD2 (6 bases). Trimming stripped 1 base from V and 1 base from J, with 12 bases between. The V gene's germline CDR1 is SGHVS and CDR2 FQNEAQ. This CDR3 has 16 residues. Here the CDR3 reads CASSLGRVAGTDTQYF. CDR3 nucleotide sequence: TGTGCCAGCAGCTTAGGGAGGGTAGCGGGCACAGATACGCAGTATTTT.

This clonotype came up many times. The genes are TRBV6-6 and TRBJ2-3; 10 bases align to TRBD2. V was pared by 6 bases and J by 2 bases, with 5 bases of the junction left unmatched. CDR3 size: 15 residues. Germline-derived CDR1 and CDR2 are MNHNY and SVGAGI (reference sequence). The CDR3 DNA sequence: TGTGCCAGCAGCCTAGCGGGAGCAATCACAGATACGCAGTATTTT. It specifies CASSLAGAITDTQYF.

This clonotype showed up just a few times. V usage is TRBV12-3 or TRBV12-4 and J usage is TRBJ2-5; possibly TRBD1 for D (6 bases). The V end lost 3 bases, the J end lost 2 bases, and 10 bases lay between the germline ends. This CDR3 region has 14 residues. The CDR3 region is CASSFPDRQETQYF. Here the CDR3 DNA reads TGTGCCAGCAGTTTTCCAGACAGGCAAGAGACCCAGTACTTC.

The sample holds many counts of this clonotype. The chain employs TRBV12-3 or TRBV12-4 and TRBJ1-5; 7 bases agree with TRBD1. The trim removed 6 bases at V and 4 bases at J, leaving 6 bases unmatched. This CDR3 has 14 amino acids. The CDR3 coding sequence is TGTGCCAGCAGACTTCCGGGACAGAATCAGCCCCAGCATTTT. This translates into CASRLPGQNQPQHF.